This TCR beta chain was sequenced during a study of post-analysis software for immune sequencing data. Study information: Relapsing-remitting, secondary progressive and progressive-relapsing multiple sclerosis courses were included.

TCR beta cDNA libraries included unique molecular identifiers. MiXCR was run by TCRdb on the PCR reads, yielding one entry per CDR3 protein. The table has about 680,000 distinct CDR3 sequences, roughly three fifths seen once. The origin of this receptor is a girl aged 2-15 years with multiple sclerosis. Sequenced input: blood.

This CDR3 reads CASSPAVSQEETQYF. Written as DNA, the CDR3 is TGTGCCAGCTCACCGGCCGTATCACAGGAAGAGACCCAGTACTTC. The V and J genes are TRBV18 and TRBJ2-5; weak D call: TRBD1 (5 bases). Per germline, CDR1 KGHSH and CDR2 LQKENI. This CDR3 contains 15 residues. Trimming took off 3 bases at V and 3 bases at J, with 14 bases between the two ends.